Below are 23 T cell receptor beta chains sequenced from a single sample in a study of blood T cell repertoires in COVID-19. Sequencing was performed with immunoSEQ multiplex PCR; in TCRdb, only in-frame clones are kept and a portion is missing. The data show around 290,000 clones, 70% to 90% seen once. Material: PBMCs or T cells enriched from blood (not recorded which). The receptors were sampled from a woman aged 30 to 39 who had recovered from COVID-19.

The V call is TRBV11-2, the J call TRBJ2-5, with 9 bases fitting TRBD2. The length of the CDR3 is 16 residues. CDR1 and CDR2 from the germline V gene are SGHAT and FQNNGV. With 1 base clipped from V and 4 bases from J, the junction kept 7 bases outside the gene matches. The CDR3 loop is CASSLVGSGRGETQYF. The CDR3 DNA reads as TGTGCCAGCAGCTTAGTCGGTAGCGGGAGAGGAGAGACCCAGTACTTC.

V is TRBV5-1 and J is TRBJ2-2; D may be TRBD1 (6 bases). CDR3 length: 15 amino acids. Deletions cut 3 bases from V and 5 bases from J, with 14 bases between. The germline gives CDR1 SGHRS, CDR2 YFSETQ. This CDR3 is CASSYQRGWTGELFF. Written as DNA, the CDR3 is TGCGCCAGCAGCTACCAGAGGGGGTGGACCGGGGAGCTGTTTTTT.

The V and J genes are TRBV5-1 and TRBJ2-7; TRBD2 matches at 7 bases. The CDR3 spans 14 residues. CDR1 is SGHRS, CDR2 YFSETQ, per germline. The V segment lost 4 bases and the J segment 3 bases; nucleotides outside the gene matches: 7. The CDR3 nucleotides are TGCGCCAGCAGCGCCGCCGGGACTAACTACGAGCAGTACTTC. Translation: CASSAAGTNYEQYF.

V usage is TRBV5-1 and J usage is TRBJ2-5, with 9 positions matching TRBD2. Per the germline V gene, CDR1 is SGHRS and CDR2 is YFSETQ. The trim removed 4 bases at V and 5 bases at J, leaving 6 bases unmatched. The CDR3 length is 14 residues. The CDR3 loop reads CASSVSGRTETQYF. DNA for the CDR3: TGCGCCAGCAGCGTCAGCGGGAGGACTGAGACCCAGTACTTC.

The chain carries TRBV19 and TRBJ2-3; 9 nucleotides agree with TRBD1. The CDR3 spans 17 residues. The germline V gene has CDR1 LNHDA and CDR2 SQIVND (reference sequence). The V and J ends lost 5 bases and 1 base, in that order; junction bases with no gene match: 10. The CDR3 DNA sequence: TGTGCCAGTAGTCCCGGGACAGGGACGGTTGGCACAGATACGCAGTATTTT. It translates to CASSPGTGTVGTDTQYF.

The rearrangement joins TRBV19 to TRBJ1-6, with no clear D. This CDR3 contains 14 residues. V lost 0 bases to trimming and J lost 9 bases, with 9 bases between them. Germline-derived CDR1 and CDR2 are LNHDA and SQIVND (reference sequence). In DNA form, the CDR3 reads TGTGCCAGTAGTATAGATCTCAACACTTCACCCCTCCACTTT. The encoded protein is CASSIDLNTSPLHF.

This clone was seen only a few times. This chain's CDR3 is CASSQEGLAPGELFF. Here the CDR3 DNA reads TGCGCCAGCAGCCAAGAGGGACTAGCTCCCGGGGAGCTGTTTTTT. The J gene is TRBJ2-2, the V gene TRBV4-1; TRBD2 aligns across 9 bases. In germline, CDR1 is MGHRA, CDR2 YSYEKL. Trimming removed 0 bases from V and 6 bases from J; junction bases left unmatched: 2. The CDR3 sequence is 15 residues long.

CDR3 amino acids: CARGLAGDSISRDTQYF. CDR3 DNA: TGTGCCAGAGGACTAGCGGGAGATTCAATTTCTAGGGATACGCAGTATTTT. The chain links TRBV7-2 to TRBJ2-3, with 13 bases fitting TRBD2. The V and J ends lost 9 bases and 6 bases, in that order; junction bases with no gene match: 15. Looked up from germline, CDR1 is SGHTA and CDR2 is FQGNSA. This CDR3 is 17 amino acids long.

This rearrangement joins TRBV6-1 to TRBJ2-3; TRBD2 might be the D (5 bases). This CDR3 spans 14 amino acids. Deletions cut 2 bases from V and 0 bases from J, with 6 bases between. Germline-derived CDR1 and CDR2 are MNHNS and SASEGT. CDR3 region: CASSESGSTDTQYF. The CDR3 DNA is TGTGCCAGCAGTGAAAGCGGCAGCACAGATACGCAGTATTTT.

J is TRBJ1-1 and V is TRBV11-2; D is uncertain. V was clipped by 1 base and J by 6 bases, with 12 bases between them. CDR3 length: 14 amino acids. CDR1 SGHAT and CDR2 FQNNGV come from the germline V gene. The CDR3 here is CASSLVYGEPEAFF. The CDR3 nucleotides read TGTGCCAGCAGCTTAGTCTATGGGGAGCCTGAAGCTTTCTTT.

The genes are TRBV29-1 and TRBJ1-2; the D is unclear. The CDR3 runs to 15 residues. Germline CDR1 is SQVTM and CDR2 is ANQGSEA. Between the trimmed V and J ends, which lost 4 bases and 6 bases, there was a span of 21 bases. The CDR3 sequence: CSVVDPDSVRHGYTF. For the CDR3, the DNA is TGCAGCGTTGTAGATCCGGACTCTGTTCGTCATGGCTACACCTTC. The full variable domain, rest sourced from reference TRBV29-1 and TRBJ1-2, is SAVISQKPSRDICQRGTSLTIQCQVDSQVTMMFWYRQQPGQSLTLIATANQGSEATYESGFVIDKFPISRPNLTFSTLTVSNMSPEDSSIYLCSVVDPDSVRHGYTFGSGTRLTVV.

This sequence joins TRBV30 and TRBJ1-1; the D is unclear. This CDR3 is 11 amino acids long. CDR1 is GTSNPN, CDR2 SVGIG, per germline (reference sequence). Trimming stripped 2 bases from V and 5 bases from J, with 6 bases between. CDR3 residues: CAWSNYTEAFF. The CDR3 region has the DNA TGTGCCTGGAGTAATTATACTGAAGCTTTCTTT.

The chain joins TRBV6-4 to TRBJ2-2; 10 positions agree with TRBD2. The CDR3 consists of 15 residues. V dropped 5 bases and J dropped 3; count of bases not matched to a gene: 3. The germline gives CDR1 MRHNA, CDR2 SNTAGT. In DNA form, the CDR3 reads TGTGCCAGCAGTTCAGCGGGGGGGCACACCGGGGAGCTGTTTTTT. Its protein product is CASSSAGGHTGELFF.

The rearrangement uses TRBV19 and TRBJ1-5, with D possibly being TRBD1 (6 bases). CDR1 and CDR2 from the germline V gene are LNHDA and SQIVND (reference sequence). The CDR3 is 13 amino acids. Trimming stripped 10 bases from V and 5 bases from J, with 15 bases between. CDR3 in amino acids: CATSDSFDQPQHF. CDR3 in DNA: TGTGCCACCTCGGACAGCTTCGATCAGCCCCAGCATTTT.

V usage is TRBV14 and J usage is TRBJ2-5, with D maybe TRBD2 (7 bases). This CDR3 has 16 amino acids. Looked up from germline, CDR1 is SGHDN and CDR2 is FVKESK. Trimming stripped 4 bases from V and 2 bases from J, with 17 bases between. CDR3: CASSPLGGGRQETQYF. The CDR3, as DNA: TGTGCCAGCAGCCCCCTTGGGGGGGGCCGGCAAGAGACCCAGTACTTC.

The chain uses TRBV18 and TRBJ1-5; 9 nucleotides agree with TRBD1. The CDR3 loop spans 18 amino acids. Unmatched junction bases numbered 16, after V lost 5 bases and J lost 5 bases. The germline gives CDR1 KGHSH, CDR2 LQKENI. The CDR3 nucleotides are TGTGCCAGCTCATCCCGTACACCGGGACAGGGAATGTATCAGCCCCAGCATTTT. Protein sequence: CASSSRTPGQGMYQPQHF.

The chain couples TRBV4-1 to TRBJ2-1; 7 bases align to TRBD2. The CDR3 consists of 17 residues. Per germline, CDR1 MGHRA and CDR2 YSYEKL. Trimming removed 0 bases from V and 0 bases from J; junction bases left unmatched: 5. The CDR3 sequence: CASSQEYGRTSYNEQFF. Here the CDR3 DNA reads TGCGCCAGCAGCCAAGAATACGGGAGGACCTCCTACAATGAGCAGTTCTTC.

The V and J genes are TRBV27 and TRBJ1-4; no firm D call. Trimming stripped 3 bases from V and 7 bases from J, with 6 bases between. CDR3 length equals 12 residues. The germline V gene has CDR1 MNHEY and CDR2 SMNVEV (reference sequence). In DNA form, the CDR3 reads TGTGCCAGCAGTTTTATCGGTGAAAAACTGTTTTTT. It translates to CASSFIGEKLFF.

The genes are TRBV30 and TRBJ1-4; D might be TRBD1 (5 bases). Germline V lookup: CDR1 GTSNPN, CDR2 SVGIG (reference sequence). Trimming cost V 4 bases and J 8 bases, with 17 bases left between them. There are 14 residues in the CDR3. CDR3 region: CAWTPPRGEEKLFF. The CDR3 DNA follows: TGTGCCTGGACCCCCCCCCGGGGGGAAGAAAAACTGTTTTTT. Full variable domain (rest looked up from reference TRBV30 and TRBJ1-4): SQTIHQWPATLVQPVGSPLSLECTVEGTSNPNLYWYRQAAGRGLQLLFYSVGIGQISSEVPQNLSASRPQDRQFILSSKKLLLSDSGFYLCAWTPPRGEEKLFFGSGTQLSVL.

This clone occurred a few times. The chain links TRBV7-2 to TRBJ2-7; D is ambiguous. V dropped 5 bases and J dropped 0 bases, with 11 bases sitting between them. Germline values: CDR1 SGHTA, CDR2 FQGNSA. The CDR3 has 14 amino acids. In DNA form, the CDR3 reads TGTGCCAGCAGCCCGTTAAGTAGCTCCTACGAGCAGTACTTC. It translates to CASSPLSSSYEQYF.

The chain has TRBV7-9 and TRBJ1-3, with a weak D call TRBD1 (6 bases). Germline V CDR1 and CDR2: SEHNR, FQNEAQ (reference sequence). This CDR3 spans 15 amino acids. Trimming cost V 0 bases and J 4 bases, with 10 bases left between them. In DNA, the CDR3 is TGTGCCAGCAGCTTAGCGGAAGGGGGAGGAAACACCATATATTTT. Its protein product is CASSLAEGGGNTIYF.

The chain combines TRBV20-1 with TRBJ2-7, with no clear D. This CDR3 is built from 10 residues. The V end lost 7 bases, the J end lost 2 bases, and 6 bases lay between the germline ends. Germline CDR1 reads DFQATT; CDR2 reads SNEGSKA (reference sequence). The CDR3 sequence: CSVTAYEQYF. The DNA for the CDR3 is TGCAGTGTTACGGCCTACGAGCAGTACTTC.

Here the CDR3 reads CASSLVRLAGGMNTGELFF. In nucleotides, the CDR3 is TGTGCCAGCAGCTTAGTTCGACTAGCGGGGGGAATGAACACCGGGGAGCTGTTTTTT. The chain links TRBV7-9 to TRBJ2-2, with 13 bases identical to TRBD2. Trimming removed 1 base from V and 1 base from J; junction bases left unmatched: 6. The length of the CDR3 is 19 residues. The V gene's germline CDR1 is SEHNR and CDR2 FQNEAQ (reference sequence).